Below are 21 T cell receptor beta chains sequenced from a single sample in a study of T cell responses to AZD1222 COVID-19 vaccine. Profiling relied on immunoSEQ multiplex PCR, and the TCRdb table lists in-frame clones only, not all of them. The sample consists of 100,000 to 150,000 clones, 70% to 90% of them appearing once. Material: peripheral blood, obtained on day 0 of AZD1222 vaccination. These receptors all stem from an adult in good health.

The CDR3 DNA reads as TGTGCCAGTAGAAATACTGAAGCTTTCTTT. Protein sequence: CASRNTEAFF. This chain uses TRBV19 with TRBJ1-1; no definite D call. The CDR3 is 10 residues long. The V and J ends lost 6 bases and 5 bases respectively, with 4 bases between them. Germline values: CDR1 LNHDA, CDR2 SQIVND (reference sequence).

The chain employs TRBV30 and TRBJ2-3; D gene uncertain. V lost 4 bases, J lost 1 base, and 15 bases lay in between. The CDR3 length is 15 residues. CDR1 GTSNPN and CDR2 SVGIG come from the germline V gene (reference sequence). As DNA, the CDR3 is TGTGCCTGGATCTCCCAGTCTTGGGGCACAGATACGCAGTATTTT. Protein product: CAWISQSWGTDTQYF.

The J gene is TRBJ2-1, the V gene TRBV6-2 or TRBV6-3, with 8 bases fitting TRBD2. Germline trimming cut 6 bases from V and 8 bases from J; bases unmatched to any gene: 12. CDR3 length: 15 residues. Germline V gene data show CDR1 as MNHEY and CDR2 as SVGEGT. CDR3 DNA: TGTGCCAGCAGCCTCGGCGCGGGAGGTGGATATGAGCAGTTCTTC. Translated, it gives CASSLGAGGGYEQFF.

The gene calls are TRBV5-1 and TRBJ2-3; 8 bases map to TRBD2. CDR3 length: 17 residues. Per the germline V gene, CDR1 is SGHRS and CDR2 is YFSETQ. After removal of 0 bases from V and 2 bases from J, the junction contained 8 bases not matched to a gene. The CDR3 loop reads CASSLGLGGRTTDTQYF. CDR3 nucleotides: TGCGCCAGCAGCTTGGGATTGGGCGGGAGGACCACAGATACGCAGTATTTT.

The chain recombines TRBV28 with TRBJ2-3; 8 nucleotides agree with TRBD1. Germline CDR1 is MDHEN and CDR2 is SYDVKM. The length of the CDR3 is 16 residues. The trim removed 4 bases at V and 1 base at J, leaving 7 bases unmatched. CDR3 DNA: TGTGCCAGCAGTTCCGGACAGGGCTGGGGCACAGATACGCAGTATTTT. Amino acids: CASSSGQGWGTDTQYF.

The CDR3 DNA reads TGTGCCAGCGGGGGGCTGTACTACGCCAAAAACATTCAGTACTTC. Translation: CASGGLYYAKNIQYF. The chain uses TRBV7-9 and TRBJ2-4; D may match TRBD1 or TRBD2 (6 bases each). Per the germline V gene, CDR1 is SEHNR and CDR2 is FQNEAQ (reference sequence). The CDR3 contains 15 residues. V was cut by 8 bases and J by 1 base, with 15 bases left in between.

The V call is TRBV3-1 (or the pseudogene TRBV3-2), the J call TRBJ2-3, with 7 bases fitting TRBD2. Losses at the gene ends were 0 bases for V and 0 bases for J; bases not matched to a gene: 9. CDR3 length equals 18 residues. Germline V gene lookup returns CDR1 LGHDT and CDR2 YNNKEL (reference sequence). The CDR3 DNA reads TGTGCCAGCAGCCAAGAGATGGCGAGCGGGACCAGCACAGATACGCAGTATTTT. Encoded protein: CASSQEMASGTSTDTQYF.

The V gene is TRBV6-5, the J gene TRBJ1-2; D is perhaps TRBD1 (6 bases). This CDR3 spans 12 amino acids. Germline V gene sequence: CDR1 MNHEY, CDR2 SVGAGI. Trimming took off 7 bases at V and 3 bases at J, with 9 bases between the two ends. The CDR3 nucleotides are TGTGCCAGCACCGGGGGCGACTATGGCTACACCTTC. Translation gives CASTGGDYGYTF.

The gene calls are TRBV6-2 or TRBV6-3 and TRBJ1-2; D is undetermined. Trimming pared 5 bases from V and 0 bases from J, leaving 10 bases between. Per the germline V gene, CDR1 is MNHEY and CDR2 is SVGEGT. The CDR3 consists of 14 residues. CDR3 coding DNA: TGTGCCAGCAGTCCCGCAAACCCTAACTATGGCTACACCTTC. Translating it yields CASSPANPNYGYTF.

This chain connects TRBV7-9 to TRBJ1-1; D possibly corresponds to TRBD1 (5 bases). From germline, CDR1 is SEHNR and CDR2 FQNEAQ (reference sequence). V was pared by 8 bases and J by 5 bases, with 18 bases between. The CDR3 runs to 14 residues. The CDR3 loop reads CASPLVRAGTEAFF. DNA for the CDR3: TGTGCCAGCCCCCTTGTCAGGGCAGGAACTGAAGCTTTCTTT.

V gene TRBV5-6 combines with J gene TRBJ1-1; D is possibly TRBD1 (5 bases). Germline CDR1 reads SGHDT; CDR2 reads YYEEEE. CDR3 length: 12 amino acids. Trimming pared 4 bases from V and 1 base from J, leaving 5 bases between. The CDR3 region is CASSRGNTEAFF. For the CDR3, the DNA is TGTGCCAGCAGCAGGGGGAACACTGAAGCTTTCTTT.

There are a few counts of this clone. The genes are TRBV12-3 or TRBV12-4 and TRBJ1-5; no reliable D call. The CDR3 totals 13 residues. Trimming removed 5 bases from V and 4 bases from J, with 9 bases in between. This CDR3 reads CASSTTGNQPQHF. CDR3 nucleotide sequence: TGTGCCAGCAGTACCACCGGAAATCAGCCCCAGCATTTT.

The chain is built from TRBV5-4 and TRBJ1-5; unclear D gene. Trimming removed 4 bases from V and 5 bases from J, with 10 bases in between. Germline CDR1 is SGHNT and CDR2 is YYREEE (reference sequence). This CDR3 has 13 residues. Here the CDR3 reads CASSLNRDQPQHF. The CDR3 nucleotides are TGTGCCAGCAGCCTCAATCGGGATCAGCCCCAGCATTTT.

This clone was counted between two and nine times. The chain has TRBV6-5 and TRBJ1-2; D is undetermined. The V end lost 0 bases, the J end lost 5 bases, and 10 bases lay between the germline ends. CDR1 and CDR2 (germline): MNHEY, SVGAGI. The CDR3 is 14 amino acids. The CDR3 loop reads CASSYSHPGYGYTF. CDR3 bases: TGTGCCAGCAGTTACTCGCACCCGGGATATGGCTACACCTTC.

This rearrangement joins TRBV7-2 to TRBJ2-5; D uncertain. Germline values: CDR1 SGHTA, CDR2 FQGNSA. This CDR3 has 15 amino acids. Between the trimmed V and J ends, which lost 2 bases and 4 bases, there was a span of 14 bases. The CDR3 bases are TGTGCCAGCAGCTTATCCCCTCGAAAGGGAGAGACCCAGTACTTC. Translated: CASSLSPRKGETQYF.

This chain joins TRBV28 and TRBJ1-1; D uncertain. CDR3 length equals 15 residues. V lost 6 bases and J 0 bases, leaving 14 bases between the germline ends. Germline lookup yields CDR1 MDHEN and CDR2 SYDVKM. This CDR3 is CASSLRTEMNTEAFF. In DNA form, the CDR3 reads TGTGCCAGCAGCCTCCGGACGGAAATGAACACTGAAGCTTTCTTT.

The chain employs TRBV11-3 and TRBJ1-3; maybe TRBD1 (6 bases). The germline gives CDR1 SGHNT, CDR2 YENEEA. This CDR3 is 14 amino acids long. V lost 5 bases to trimming and J lost 0 bases, with 8 bases between them. CDR3 in amino acids: CASSRQDSGNTIYF. CDR3 DNA: TGTGCCAGCAGCCGACAGGACTCTGGAAACACCATATATTTT.

The chain links TRBV27 to TRBJ2-1; D uncertain. V was trimmed by 0 bases and J by 2 bases, leaving 11 bases between them. CDR1 is MNHEY, CDR2 SMNVEV, per germline (reference sequence). This CDR3 has 16 amino acids. The CDR3 spells CASSLSSTNAYNEQFF. The CDR3 coding sequence is TGTGCCAGCAGTTTATCGTCGACCAACGCCTACAATGAGCAGTTCTTC.

This chain connects TRBV9 to TRBJ2-7; no clear D. Germline CDR1 is SGDLS and CDR2 is YYNGEE. The CDR3 extends over 13 amino acids. The germline V and J ends were trimmed by 0 bases and 4 bases, with 8 bases remaining between them. For the CDR3, the DNA is TGTGCCAGCAGCGTAGACCAGGCTTACGAGCAGTACTTC. This translates into CASSVDQAYEQYF.

The V gene is TRBV13, the J gene TRBJ2-7; no reliable D call. The CDR3 consists of 13 residues. CDR1 PRHDT and CDR2 FYEKMQ come from the germline V gene (reference sequence). The V gene lost 1 base and the J gene lost 3 bases, with 7 bases spanning the gap. CDR3 in amino acids: CASSLVNNYEQYF. CDR3 coding DNA: TGTGCCAGCAGCTTAGTTAATAACTACGAGCAGTACTTC. The entire variable domain, with the rest obtained from reference TRBV13 and TRBJ2-7, is as follows: AAGVIQSPRHLIKEKRETATLKCYPIPRHDTVYWYQQGPGQDPQFLISFYEKMQSDKGSIPDRFSAQQFSDYHSELNMSSLELGDSALYFCASSLVNNYEQYFGPGTRLTVT.

This rearrangement joins TRBV27 to TRBJ1-6; D remains ambiguous. Germline lookup yields CDR1 MNHEY and CDR2 SMNVEV (reference sequence). This CDR3 contains 15 residues. Trimming stripped 6 bases from V and 6 bases from J, with 15 bases between. This CDR3 is CASRDPGTFNSPLHF. The CDR3 nucleotides are TGTGCCAGCAGGGACCCGGGAACCTTTAATTCACCCCTCCACTTT.